This TCR beta chain appears in the sequencing data of a study of ipilimumab plus nivolumab after autologous stem cell transplantation. Sequenced by immunoSEQ multiplex PCR; TCRdb stores in-frame clones only, minus some. The sample has 17,000 or so clones, 71% seen once. The CDR3 is 12 amino acids. Germline V gene sequence: CDR1 GTSNPN, CDR2 SVGIG (reference sequence). Trimming shortened V by 0 bases and J by 10 bases, and 10 bases separated the two germline ends. The chain is built from TRBV30 and TRBJ2-1; D is unresolved. The origin of this receptor is a male donor with diffuse large B-cell lymphoma. The source was PBMCs, collected in a trial of ipilimumab plus nivolumab as post-transplant consolidation. The CDR3, as DNA: TGTGCCTGGAGTGTCCGCCTCGGGGAGCAGTTCTTC. This sequence encodes CAWSVRLGEQFF.